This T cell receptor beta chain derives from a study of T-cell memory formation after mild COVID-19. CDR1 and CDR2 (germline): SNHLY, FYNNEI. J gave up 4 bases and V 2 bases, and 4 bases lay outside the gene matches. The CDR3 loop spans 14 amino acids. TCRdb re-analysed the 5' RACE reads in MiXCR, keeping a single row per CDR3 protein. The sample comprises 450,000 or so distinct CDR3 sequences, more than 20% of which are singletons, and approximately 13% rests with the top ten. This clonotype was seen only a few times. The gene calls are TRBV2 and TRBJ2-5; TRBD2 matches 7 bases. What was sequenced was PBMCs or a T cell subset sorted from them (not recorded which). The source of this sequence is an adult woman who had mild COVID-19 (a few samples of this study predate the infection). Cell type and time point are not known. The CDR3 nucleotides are TGTGCCAGCAGTGAACGTCCTAGCGGAGAGACCCAGTACTTC. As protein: CASSERPSGETQYF.